These 15 T cell receptor beta chains originate from one sample sequenced in a study of blood T cell repertoires in COVID-19. Assay used: immunoSEQ multiplex PCR; TCRdb lists only in-frame clones, some missing. The data hold roughly 250,000 clones, with approximately 80% observed a single time. Specimen: peripheral blood. Receptors originate from a woman aged 60-70 years with active or convalescent COVID-19.

The rearrangement joins TRBV5-1 to TRBJ1-1, with D possibly matching TRBD1 (5 bases). The CDR3 contains 13 residues. The germline CDR1 and CDR2 sequences are SGHRS and YFSETQ. Deletions cut 4 bases from V and 6 bases from J, with 13 bases between. The CDR3 protein is CASSREVGAEAFF. The CDR3 region has the DNA TGCGCCAGCAGCCGGGAGGTAGGGGCTGAAGCTTTCTTT.

Here the CDR3 reads CASSTSTGGNREAFF. The CDR3 nucleotides are TGTGCCAGCAGCACTTCCACAGGGGGCAATCGGGAAGCTTTCTTT. The chain has TRBV11-2 and TRBJ1-1, with 9 bases identical to TRBD1. CDR1 is SGHAT and CDR2 is FQNNGV in the germline V gene. The CDR3 has 15 amino acids. V was clipped by 5 bases and J by 8 bases; unmatched bases: 12.

The rearrangement uses TRBV7-7 and TRBJ2-7, with D possibly TRBD1 on 6 matching bases. This CDR3 contains 14 residues. The germline gives CDR1 SSHAT, CDR2 FNYEAQ (reference sequence). V gave up 2 bases and J gave up 0 bases, with 8 bases separating them. The CDR3 DNA reads as TGTGCCAGCAGCTTAAACAGGGACTCCTACGAGCAGTACTTC. Translating it yields CASSLNRDSYEQYF.

The chain couples TRBV7-2 to TRBJ2-7; perhaps TRBD2 as D (7 bases). Germline CDR1 reads SGHTA; CDR2 reads FQGNSA. With 5 bases removed from V and 0 bases from J, the gap between germline ends came to 17 bases. The CDR3 is 16 amino acids. CDR3 residues: CASSLWGGPSSYEQYF. DNA of the CDR3: TGTGCCAGCAGCCTGTGGGGGGGGCCCAGCTCCTACGAGCAGTACTTC.

The rearrangement joins TRBV9 to TRBJ1-5; D is unclear. Per germline, CDR1 SGDLS and CDR2 YYNGEE. CDR3 length: 14 amino acids. V was trimmed by 0 bases and J by 3 bases, leaving 7 bases between them. Here the CDR3 reads CASSVESVNQPQHF. The CDR3 coding sequence is TGTGCCAGCAGCGTAGAATCAGTCAATCAGCCCCAGCATTTT.

The chain carries TRBV7-8 and TRBJ1-1, with D perhaps matching TRBD1 (6 bases). Per germline, CDR1 SGHVS and CDR2 FQNEAQ. The CDR3 has 12 amino acids. Trimming left V 5 bases short and J 7 bases short, with 11 bases between. Here the CDR3 reads CASSNRVSEAFF. The DNA for the CDR3 is TGTGCCAGCAGCAACAGGGTTAGTGAAGCTTTCTTT.

The chain combines TRBV7-9 with TRBJ2-5; D gene ambiguous. This CDR3 comprises 13 residues. The germline V and J ends were trimmed by 0 bases and 2 bases, with 4 bases remaining between them. The germline gives CDR1 SEHNR, CDR2 FQNEAQ (reference sequence). The CDR3 here is CASSLARQETQYF. CDR3 nucleotide sequence: TGTGCCAGCAGCTTAGCCAGGCAAGAGACCCAGTACTTC.

The chain has TRBV3-1 (or the pseudogene TRBV3-2) and TRBJ1-6, with TRBD1 as a possible D gene (5 bases). Between the trimmed V and J ends, which lost 5 bases and 10 bases, there was a span of 15 bases. CDR3 length: 14 amino acids. Germline CDR1 and CDR2: LGHDT and YNNKEL (reference sequence). CDR3 protein: CASSGGGLKSPLHF. The CDR3, as DNA: TGTGCCAGCAGCGGGGGAGGGCTGAAGTCACCCCTCCACTTT.

This clone was found once. CDR3 coding DNA: TGTGCCAGCTCACTCAGGACAGGGGAGGAGACCCAGTACTTC. This codes for CASSLRTGEETQYF. The gene calls are TRBV18 and TRBJ2-5, with TRBD1 matching over 9 bases. This CDR3 is built from 14 residues. The J segment lost 5 bases and the V segment lost 4 bases, leaving 5 bases of the junction unmatched. The germline gives CDR1 KGHSH, CDR2 LQKENI.

Only a few counts were recorded for this clone. This chain links TRBV7-9 with TRBJ2-1; 11 nucleotides agree with TRBD2. Germline V gene data show CDR1 as SEHNR and CDR2 as FQNEAQ (reference sequence). The CDR3 is 18 residues long. V was pared by 4 bases and J by 6 bases, with 14 bases of the junction left unmatched. The CDR3 reads CASSSPRGSGGALNEQFF. CDR3 bases: TGTGCCAGCAGCTCCCCGAGGGGTAGCGGGGGGGCCCTCAATGAGCAGTTCTTC.

This clone was counted between two and nine times. V and J are TRBV7-2 and TRBJ2-5, with D tentatively TRBD1 (6 bases). The CDR3 loop spans 14 amino acids. Between the trimmed V and J ends, which lost 8 bases and 3 bases, there was a span of 16 bases. The germline V gene encodes CDR1 SGHTA and CDR2 FQGNSA. The CDR3 reads CASADRRWEETQYF. For the CDR3, the DNA is TGTGCCAGCGCTGACAGGCGATGGGAAGAGACCCAGTACTTC.

This clone has at least ten counts. The V call is TRBV4-1, the J call TRBJ1-2, with no clear D. Trimming cost V 1 base and J 4 bases, with 16 bases left between them. CDR1 and CDR2 (germline): MGHRA, YSYEKL. This CDR3 region has 16 residues. DNA of the CDR3: TGCGCCAGCAGCCAAGCCCGAGGAGATCTTAGCTATGGCTACACCTTC. Translation: CASSQARGDLSYGYTF.

The CDR3 coding sequence is TGTGCCAGCAGTCCAGGGGGCACTATTCAGAACACTGAAGCTTTCTTT. This codes for CASSPGGTIQNTEAFF. The J gene is TRBJ1-1, the V gene TRBV5-4, with 8 bases lining up with TRBD1. The germline CDR1 and CDR2 sequences are SGHNT and YYREEE (reference sequence). The CDR3 consists of 16 residues. Trimming took 5 bases from V and 1 from J; bases not matched to a gene: 10.

V usage is TRBV7-2 and J usage is TRBJ2-5; 7 bases map to TRBD2. CDR1 SGHTA and CDR2 FQGNSA come from the germline V gene. Trimming removed 2 bases from V and 2 bases from J; junction bases left unmatched: 2. This CDR3 spans 14 amino acids. CDR3 sequence (DNA): TGTGCCAGCAGCTTACTGGGGGGGCAAGAGACCCAGTACTTC. This gives the protein CASSLLGGQETQYF.

Comments on this clone: This could be a read error, since a much larger clone is one nucleotide away. The chain uses TRBV7-2 and TRBJ1-1; possibly TRBD1 for D (6 bases). Trimming took 5 bases from V and 1 from J, leaving 8 bases between them. This CDR3 spans 13 amino acids. The germline gives CDR1 SGHTA, CDR2 FQGNSA. The DNA of the CDR3 is TGTGCCAGCAGCCGGACAGAGAACACTGAAGCTTTCTTT. Its protein is CASSRTENTEAFF.